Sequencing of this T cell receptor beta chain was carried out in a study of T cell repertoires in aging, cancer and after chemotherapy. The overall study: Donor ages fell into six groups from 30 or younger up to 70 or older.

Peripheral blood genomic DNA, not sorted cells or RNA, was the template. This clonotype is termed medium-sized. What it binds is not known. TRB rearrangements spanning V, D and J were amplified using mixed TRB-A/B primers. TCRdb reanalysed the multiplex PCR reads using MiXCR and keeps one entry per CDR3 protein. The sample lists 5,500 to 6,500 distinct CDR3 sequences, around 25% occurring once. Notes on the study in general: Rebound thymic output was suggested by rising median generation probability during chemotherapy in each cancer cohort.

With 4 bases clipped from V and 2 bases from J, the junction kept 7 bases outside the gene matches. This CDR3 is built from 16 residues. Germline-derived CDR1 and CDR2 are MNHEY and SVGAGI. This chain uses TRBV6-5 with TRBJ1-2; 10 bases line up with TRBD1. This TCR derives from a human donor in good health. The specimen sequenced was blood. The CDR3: CASSWARDRGNYGYTF. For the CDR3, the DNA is TGTGCCAGCAGTTGGGCCCGGGACAGGGGAAACTATGGCTACACCTTC.